The 17 T cell receptor beta chains listed next were all sequenced from one sample in a study of cytomegalovirus exposure and HLA in healthy donors. Researchers ran the PCR with 60 Vbeta and 13 Jbeta primers. Profiled with immunoSEQ multiplex PCR; TCRdb holds only in-frame clones, not every one. The data show about 140,000 clones, around 75% seen once. The sequenced sample was PBMCs. These receptors originate from a man aged 35-49 years in good health and CMV-seronegative.

This clone showed up just once. The chain couples TRBV27 to TRBJ1-2, with 8 bases that match TRBD1. Germline CDR1 and CDR2: MNHEY and SMNVEV (reference sequence). This CDR3 region has 15 residues. With V trimmed by 8 bases and J by 4 bases, 12 bases remained unmatched. The CDR3 loop reads CASRLGVGQGYGYTF. The CDR3 DNA follows: TGTGCCAGCCGCCTTGGAGTTGGACAGGGCTATGGCTACACCTTC.

The J gene is TRBJ2-7, the V gene TRBV5-1, with 7 nucleotides matching TRBD2. The trim removed 2 bases at V and 0 bases at J, leaving 17 bases unmatched. Germline assignment: CDR1 SGHRS and CDR2 YFSETQ. CDR3 length equals 19 residues. The DNA of the CDR3 is TGCGCCAGCAGCTTTGAGCCTAGCGGAAGAATAAGGAGCTCCTACGAGCAGTACTTC. Encoded protein: CASSFEPSGRIRSSYEQYF.

The chain links TRBV7-5 to TRBJ2-5; the table's TRBD1 call for D was not verified on the DNA. TRBV7-5 is reported as a pseudogene. The CDR3 consists of 15 residues. The CDR3 DNA follows: TGTGCCAGAACCCCAACAGGGGAGACTGAAGAGACCCAGTACTTC. Translated, it gives CARTPTGETEETQYF.

V and J are TRBV27 and TRBJ1-5; possible D gene TRBD1, 5 bases. The CDR3 consists of 14 residues. Trimming removed 2 bases at V and 4 bases at J, with 9 bases between. In germline, CDR1 is MNHEY, CDR2 SMNVEV (reference sequence). The CDR3 DNA sequence: TGTGCCAGCAGTTTAGGGGGGGAAAATCAGCCCCAGCATTTT. Protein: CASSLGGENQPQHF.

J is TRBJ1-1 and V is TRBV12-5; tentatively, D is TRBD1 (5 bases). Germline CDR1 reads LGHNT; CDR2 reads FRNRAP. Trimming stripped 2 bases from V and 1 base from J, with 17 bases between. The CDR3 sequence is 17 residues long. The CDR3 is CASGLTPPFQGNTEAFF. CDR3 nucleotides: TGTGCTAGTGGTTTGACACCCCCTTTTCAGGGGAACACTGAAGCTTTCTTT.

The CDR3 loop is CSVESRGHSRYGYTF. The CDR3 bases are TGCAGCGTTGAATCCAGGGGGCACTCCCGATATGGCTACACCTTC. The chain recombines TRBV29-1 with TRBJ1-2; 8 bases agree with TRBD1. This CDR3 has 15 residues. Germline CDR1 is SQVTM and CDR2 is ANQGSEA. V lost 2 bases and J lost 5; bases outside the gene matches: 10. The variable domain in full, with the rest retrieved from reference TRBV29-1 and TRBJ1-2, is SAVISQKPSRDICQRGTSLTIQCQVDSQVTMMFWYRQQPGQSLTLIATANQGSEATYESGFVIDKFPISRPNLTFSTLTVSNMSPEDSSIYLCSVESRGHSRYGYTFGSGTRLTVV.

This clone appeared a single time. The CDR3 sequence is CASSLFSRGYNEQFF. CDR3 DNA sequence: TGTGCCAGCAGTTTATTTAGCCGGGGCTACAATGAGCAGTTCTTC. V usage is TRBV27 and J usage is TRBJ2-1, with D perhaps matching TRBD2 (5 bases). This CDR3 region has 15 residues. Trimming cost V 1 base and J 3 bases, with 10 bases left between them. Germline CDR1 MNHEY, CDR2 SMNVEV (reference sequence).

This clone is a singleton in its sample. The rearrangement uses TRBV11-2 and TRBJ1-4; 7 nucleotides match TRBD1. This CDR3 region has 15 residues. V was clipped by 6 bases and J by 7 bases; unmatched bases: 11. The germline V gene encodes CDR1 SGHAT and CDR2 FQNNGV. CDR3 amino acids: CASRPQQGISEKLFF. CDR3 DNA sequence: TGTGCCAGCAGACCTCAACAGGGGATTAGTGAAAAACTGTTTTTT.

This chain connects TRBV27 to TRBJ1-1, with 9 positions matching TRBD1. The CDR3 contains 14 residues. In germline, CDR1 is MNHEY, CDR2 SMNVEV (reference sequence). V gave up 7 bases and J gave up 5 bases; unmatched junction bases: 8. This chain's CDR3 is CASTKDRGGTEAFF. CDR3 sequence (DNA): TGTGCCAGCACTAAGGACAGGGGAGGGACTGAAGCTTTCTTT.

The chain uses TRBV19 and TRBJ1-2, with D tentatively TRBD1 (6 bases). This CDR3 comprises 12 residues. CDR1 LNHDA and CDR2 SQIVND come from the germline V gene (reference sequence). With 6 bases removed from V and 3 bases from J, the gap between germline ends came to 8 bases. CDR3: CASSRGDYGYTF. The DNA for the CDR3 is TGTGCCAGTAGCAGGGGCGACTATGGCTACACCTTC.

This clone was found once. The chain links TRBV19 to TRBJ1-3; 7 bases match TRBD1. The CDR3 has 17 amino acids. Trimming removed 4 bases from V and 3 bases from J; junction bases left unmatched: 12. Germline-derived CDR1 and CDR2 are LNHDA and SQIVND (reference sequence). CDR3 amino acids: CASSRSPTGQSGNTIYF. CDR3 DNA: TGTGCCAGTAGTAGGAGCCCAACGGGACAGAGTGGAAACACCATATATTTT.

V and J are TRBV11-2 and TRBJ2-1; D might be TRBD1 (5 bases). CDR1 and CDR2 from the germline V gene are SGHAT and FQNNGV. The ends were cut back, 3 bases at V and 0 bases at J, with 18 bases in the middle. The CDR3 consists of 18 residues. In nucleotides, the CDR3 is TGTGCCAGCAGCTTTTTTCCCGCTAGGGGTCCCTCCTACAATGAGCAGTTCTTC. It is translated as CASSFFPARGPSYNEQFF. The full variable domain, in which reference TRBV11-2 and TRBJ2-1 provide the parts outside the CDR3, is EAGVAQSPRYKIIEKRQSVAFWCNPISGHATLYWYQQILGQGPKLLIQFQNNGVVDDSQLPKDRFSAERLKGVDSTLKIQPAKLEDSAVYLCASSFFPARGPSYNEQFFGPGTRLTVL.

This sequence joins TRBV28 and TRBJ1-2; 9 bases align to TRBD1. The CDR3 consists of 14 residues. Germline V gene lookup returns CDR1 MDHEN and CDR2 SYDVKM. The junction had 9 bases not matched to a gene; V was cut back by 5 bases and J by 8 bases. CDR3 in amino acids: CASSAGQGEGGYTF. The CDR3 DNA sequence: TGTGCCAGCAGTGCGGGACAGGGAGAAGGAGGCTACACCTTC.

The V gene is TRBV7-3, the J gene TRBJ1-1, with 9 bases that match TRBD1. Unmatched junction bases numbered 7, after V lost 5 bases and J lost 0 bases. The CDR3 runs to 16 residues. CDR1 is SGHTA and CDR2 is FQGTGA in the germline V gene. The CDR3 here is CASSAPQGALNTEAFF. CDR3 in DNA: TGTGCCAGCAGCGCCCCACAGGGGGCTCTGAACACTGAAGCTTTCTTT. Based on the CDR3 plus reference TRBV7-3 and TRBJ1-1, the full variable domain is GAGVSQTPSNKVTEKGKYVELRCDPISGHTALYWYRQSLGQGPEFLIYFQGTGAADDSGLPNDRFFAVRPEGSVSTLKIQRTERGDSAVYLCASSAPQGALNTEAFFGQGTRLTVV.

The rearrangement uses TRBV9 and TRBJ1-1, with 8 bases that match TRBD1. The junction had 8 bases not matched to a gene; V was cut back by 4 bases and J by 3 bases. This CDR3 is 15 amino acids long. Germline CDR1 is SGDLS and CDR2 is YYNGEE. The CDR3 here is CASSSQGAVDTEAFF. The DNA of the CDR3 is TGTGCCAGCAGCTCCCAGGGGGCAGTAGACACTGAAGCTTTCTTT.

V and J are TRBV10-3 and TRBJ1-6; D gene uncertain. Germline-derived CDR1 and CDR2 are ENHRY and SYGVKD. Trimming left V 0 bases short and J 7 bases short, with 7 bases between. This CDR3 is 14 amino acids long. CDR3 sequence reads: CAISESGLNSPLHF. CDR3 DNA: TGTGCCATCAGTGAGTCGGGCTTAAATTCACCCCTCCACTTT.

Points on this clone: This same CDR3 is encoded by further DNA sequences in the sample. The rearrangement uses TRBV28 and TRBJ1-5; 9 nucleotides match TRBD1. The CDR3 spans 15 residues. Germline CDR1 and CDR2: MDHEN and SYDVKM. V was pared by 4 bases and J by 3 bases, with 4 bases of the junction left unmatched. In DNA, the CDR3 is TGTGCCAGCAGTTCAGGGACAGGGCTCAATCAGCCCCAGCATTTT. Translated: CASSSGTGLNQPQHF.